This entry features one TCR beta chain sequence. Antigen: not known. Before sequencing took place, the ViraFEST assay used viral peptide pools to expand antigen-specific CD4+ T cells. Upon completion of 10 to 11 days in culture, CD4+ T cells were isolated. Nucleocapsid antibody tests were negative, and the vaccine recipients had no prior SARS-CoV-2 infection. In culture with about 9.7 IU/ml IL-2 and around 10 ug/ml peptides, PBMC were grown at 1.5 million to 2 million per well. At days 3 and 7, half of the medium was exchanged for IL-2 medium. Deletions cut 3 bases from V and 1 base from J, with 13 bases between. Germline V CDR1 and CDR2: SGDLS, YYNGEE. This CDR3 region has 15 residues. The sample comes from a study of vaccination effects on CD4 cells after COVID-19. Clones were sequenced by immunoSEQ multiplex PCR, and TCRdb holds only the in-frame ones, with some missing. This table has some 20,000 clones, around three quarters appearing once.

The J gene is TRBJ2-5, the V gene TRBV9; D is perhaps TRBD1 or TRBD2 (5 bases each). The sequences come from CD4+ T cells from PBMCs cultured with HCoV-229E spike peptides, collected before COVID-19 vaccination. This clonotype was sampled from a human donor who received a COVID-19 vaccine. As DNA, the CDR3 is TGTGCCAGCAGCGGGGGGTCCATCACCCAAGAGACCCAGTACTTC. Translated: CASSGGSITQETQYF.